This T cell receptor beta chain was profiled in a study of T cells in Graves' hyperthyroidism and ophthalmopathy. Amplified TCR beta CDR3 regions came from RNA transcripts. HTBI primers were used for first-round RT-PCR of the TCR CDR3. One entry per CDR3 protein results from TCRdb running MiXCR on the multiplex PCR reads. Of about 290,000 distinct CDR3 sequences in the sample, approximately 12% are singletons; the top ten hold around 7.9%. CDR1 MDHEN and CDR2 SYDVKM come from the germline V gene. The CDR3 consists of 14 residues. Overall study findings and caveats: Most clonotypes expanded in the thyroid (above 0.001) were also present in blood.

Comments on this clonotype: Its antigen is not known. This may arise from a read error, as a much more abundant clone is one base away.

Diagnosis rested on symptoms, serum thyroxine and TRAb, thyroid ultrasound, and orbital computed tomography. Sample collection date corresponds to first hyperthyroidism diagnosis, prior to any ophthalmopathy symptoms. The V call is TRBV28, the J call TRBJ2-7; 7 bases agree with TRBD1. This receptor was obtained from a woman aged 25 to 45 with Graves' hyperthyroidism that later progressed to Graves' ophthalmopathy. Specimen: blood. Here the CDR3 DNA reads TGTGCCGGCAGTGCCGGGACAGCCTTCTACGAGCAGTACTTC. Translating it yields CAGSAGTAFYEQYF.